A single sample gave rise to the 21 T cell receptor beta chains below, sequenced in a study of spatial heterogeneity in lung cancer (dated 2019 in TCRdb). In the paper's terms, the time point label means: sample taken at primary tumor resection. For TCR sequencing, whole RNA was extracted from tumor and nontumor lung tissue, or from cryopreserved PBMC samples, and no cell sorting was done. The library was generated by 5' RACE. TCRdb names NextSeq 500 as the instrument used. In TCRdb, the public reads were trimmed at Q25 with fastp and aligned with MiXCR, with productive beta chains retained. Rows matching on CDR3 protein sequence are summarized as one entry with the most common DNA and genes. A total of 40,000 to 45,000 distinct CDR3 sequences appear in this sample, roughly an eighth of them only once. The ten largest clones capture approximately 60% of the sample. The sample in question was PBMCs, obtained at surgery. These receptor sequences come from a male donor with early-stage non-small cell lung cancer.

This clonotype has at least ten counts. This chain uses TRBV28 with TRBJ1-1, with TRBD1 matching over 7 bases. The germline CDR1 and CDR2 sequences are MDHEN and SYDVKM. With 5 bases clipped from V and 4 bases from J, the junction kept 7 bases outside the gene matches. The CDR3 spans 14 residues. The CDR3 DNA is TGTGCCAGCAGTCTCCGATACAGGGGCACTGAAGCTTTCTTT. Amino acids: CASSLRYRGTEAFF.

The V and J genes are TRBV12-3 or TRBV12-4 and TRBJ2-1; a weak D match, TRBD2 (6 bases). The CDR3 loop spans 13 amino acids. V lost 5 bases, J lost 5 bases, and 10 bases lay in between. The CDR3 sequence is CASSRRLDNEQFF. The CDR3, as DNA: TGTGCCAGCAGTAGGCGACTAGACAATGAGCAGTTCTTC.

This clonotype showed up just once. The V call is TRBV5-1, the J call TRBJ2-1, with TRBD2 identical over 8 bases. After removal of 1 base from V and 7 bases from J, the junction contained 7 bases not matched to a gene. The CDR3 covers 15 residues. CDR1 is SGHRS, CDR2 YFSETQ, per germline. The CDR3 sequence is CASSLTAGATNEQFF. CDR3 in DNA: TGCGCCAGCAGCTTGACAGCGGGGGCCACTAATGAGCAGTTCTTC.

This chain connects TRBV20-1 to TRBJ2-1; D unclear. CDR1 and CDR2 (germline): DFQATT, SNEGSKA (reference sequence). V lost 2 bases, J lost 9 bases, and 17 bases lay in between. The CDR3 contains 14 residues. In DNA, the CDR3 is TGCAGTGCTAGAAAGGCTTCAGTTGAAAGTGAGCAGTTCTTC. Protein product: CSARKASVESEQFF.

This clonotype was counted a few times. V is TRBV27 and J is TRBJ2-5; D is perhaps TRBD2 (6 bases). Trimming left V 7 bases short and J 5 bases short, with 14 bases between. The germline V gene has CDR1 MNHEY and CDR2 SMNVEV (reference sequence). CDR3 length equals 13 residues. CDR3 DNA sequence: TGTGCCAGCAACACCGCGGGGTCGGAGACCCAGTACTTC. It is translated as CASNTAGSETQYF.

This clonotype was seen only a few times. V usage is TRBV5-1 and J usage is TRBJ1-5, with D perhaps TRBD1 (5 bases). CDR3 length equals 14 residues. Germline CDR1 is SGHRS and CDR2 is YFSETQ. Trimming pared 0 bases from V and 7 bases from J, leaving 11 bases between. The CDR3 here is CASSLAGGSQPQHF. CDR3 nucleotide sequence: TGCGCCAGCAGCTTGGCCGGGGGGAGCCAGCCCCAGCATTTT.

The V call is TRBV19, the J call TRBJ1-1; 7 positions agree with TRBD1. Germline lookup yields CDR1 LNHDA and CDR2 SQIVND (reference sequence). V was pared by 6 bases and J by 1 base, with 11 bases of the junction left unmatched. The length of the CDR3 is 16 residues. The CDR3 spells CASSPRGTVGNTEAFF. For the CDR3, the DNA is TGTGCCAGTAGCCCTAGGGGGACAGTTGGGAACACTGAAGCTTTCTTT.

This clonotype was observed many times. The chain carries TRBV29-1 and TRBJ1-1; D perhaps matches TRBD1 (5 bases). Germline V gives CDR1 SQVTM, CDR2 ANQGSEA. CDR3 length: 11 residues. The V end was cut by 4 bases, the J end by 6 bases, with 9 bases between. The DNA for the CDR3 is TGCAGCGTTGCCCAGGGCCCTGAAGCTTTCTTT. Its protein product is CSVAQGPEAFF.

The V gene is TRBV29-1, the J gene TRBJ1-1; D is unclear. V lost 4 bases to trimming and J lost 4 bases, with 7 bases between them. The CDR3 contains 11 residues. Germline V CDR1 and CDR2: SQVTM, ANQGSEA. The CDR3 loop is CSVGKVTEAFF. Written as DNA, the CDR3 is TGCAGCGTTGGAAAAGTCACTGAAGCTTTCTTT.

This clonotype occurred a few times. The chain has TRBV18 and TRBJ1-1; 7 bases agree with TRBD1. The CDR3 sequence is 15 residues long. V gave up 3 bases and J gave up 4 bases; unmatched junction bases: 8. The germline gives CDR1 KGHSH, CDR2 LQKENI. The CDR3 loop is CASSPTFDRATEAFF. Here the CDR3 DNA reads TGTGCCAGCTCACCTACTTTTGACAGGGCCACTGAAGCTTTCTTT.

The rearrangement uses TRBV6-1 and TRBJ2-1; TRBD2 agrees at 11 bases. Germline CDR1 MNHNS, CDR2 SASEGT. V shed 8 bases and J 7 bases; nucleotides not matched to a gene: 7. CDR3 length equals 14 residues. The CDR3: CASVGRLAGNEQFF. The CDR3 DNA sequence: TGTGCCAGCGTAGGGCGACTAGCGGGGAATGAGCAGTTCTTC.

This rearrangement joins TRBV12-3 or TRBV12-4 to TRBJ1-3, with TRBD1 matching over 7 bases. The length of the CDR3 is 16 residues. Losses at the gene ends were 5 bases for V and 2 bases for J; bases not matched to a gene: 9. The CDR3, as DNA: TGTGCCAGCAGTCACCGACAGGGAACTCCTGGAAACACCATATATTTT. Translation: CASSHRQGTPGNTIYF.

This clonotype came up a few times. The chain is built from TRBV20-1 and TRBJ2-7; D may be TRBD2 (6 bases). CDR1 is DFQATT and CDR2 is SNEGSKA in the germline V gene (reference sequence). Deletions cut 0 bases from V and 7 bases from J, with 19 bases between. This CDR3 is built from 15 residues. CDR3 residues: CSARDAGLSTGEQYF. CDR3 coding DNA: TGCAGTGCTAGAGACGCGGGACTTTCCACGGGGGAGCAGTACTTC.

The table lists this clonotype with a few counts. The J gene is TRBJ1-2, the V gene TRBV7-2; D not certain. The CDR3 covers 13 residues. V lost 1 base to trimming and J lost 4 bases, with 7 bases between them. The V gene's germline CDR1 is SGHTA and CDR2 FQGNSA. CDR3 amino acids: CASSLGGVYGYTF. The CDR3 DNA follows: TGTGCCAGCAGCTTAGGCGGAGTCTATGGCTACACCTTC.

The V and J genes are TRBV20-1 and TRBJ1-5; D is unclear. CDR3 size: 11 residues. Germline CDR1 reads DFQATT; CDR2 reads SNEGSKA (reference sequence). The ends were cut back, 4 bases at V and 8 bases at J, with 9 bases in the middle. The CDR3 is CSANAGEPQHF. The CDR3 nucleotides read TGCAGTGCTAACGCGGGTGAGCCCCAGCATTTT.

The CDR3 region is CATSDPGTISEQFF. CDR3 bases: TGTGCCACCAGTGACCCTGGGACTATATCTGAGCAGTTCTTC. This sequence joins TRBV24-1 and TRBJ2-1; 7 nucleotides agree with TRBD2. The CDR3 spans 14 residues. V lost 4 bases to trimming and J lost 9 bases; unmatched junction nucleotides: 8. In germline, CDR1 is KGHDR, CDR2 SFDVKD.

Ten or more counts support this clonotype. The V and J genes are TRBV25-1 and TRBJ2-5; 8 bases agree with TRBD1. Germline V gene lookup returns CDR1 MGHDK and CDR2 SYGVNS. This CDR3 is built from 14 residues. Trimming at V came to 4 bases and at J to 4 bases, leaving 5 bases not matched to a gene. The CDR3 is CASSGQGARETQYF. Written as DNA, the CDR3 is TGTGCCAGCAGTGGGCAGGGGGCGCGAGAGACCCAGTACTTC.

This clonotype was counted between two and nine times. The chain employs TRBV4-1 and TRBJ2-3; no definite D call. Germline V gene lookup returns CDR1 MGHRA and CDR2 YSYEKL. The CDR3 runs 13 residues. The V and J ends lost 5 bases and 7 bases respectively, with 13 bases between them. Written as DNA, the CDR3 is TGCGCCAGCAGCGAAGCACAAGGACATACGCAGTATTTT. The encoded protein is CASSEAQGHTQYF.

This clonotype was counted many times. The chain has TRBV2 and TRBJ2-7, with no clear D. Between the trimmed V and J ends, which lost 4 bases and 6 bases, there was a span of 19 bases. The CDR3 is 15 residues long. Germline CDR1 is SNHLY and CDR2 is FYNNEI. CDR3 amino acids: CASSVFGPPRSEQYF. Written as DNA, the CDR3 is TGTGCCAGCAGTGTATTCGGGCCCCCGAGGTCCGAGCAGTACTTC.

In its sample, this clonotype was seen a few times. This chain links TRBV7-6 with TRBJ2-1, with 7 nucleotides matching TRBD2. CDR1 and CDR2 (germline): SGHVS, FNYEAQ. After removal of 1 base from V and 7 bases from J, the junction contained 4 bases not matched to a gene. The CDR3 consists of 14 residues. Written as DNA, the CDR3 is TGTGCCAGCAGCTTAGGCCAAGCGGGGAATGAGCAGTTCTTC. Its translation is CASSLGQAGNEQFF.

This clonotype was found a few times. The V gene is TRBV12-3 or TRBV12-4, the J gene TRBJ2-7; TRBD1 matches 7 bases. V was pared by 7 bases and J by 6 bases, with 12 bases of the junction left unmatched. This CDR3 is built from 14 residues. In DNA form, the CDR3 reads TGTGCCAGCACGTTGACAGGGAATTACGGCGAGCAGTACTTC. Its translation is CASTLTGNYGEQYF.